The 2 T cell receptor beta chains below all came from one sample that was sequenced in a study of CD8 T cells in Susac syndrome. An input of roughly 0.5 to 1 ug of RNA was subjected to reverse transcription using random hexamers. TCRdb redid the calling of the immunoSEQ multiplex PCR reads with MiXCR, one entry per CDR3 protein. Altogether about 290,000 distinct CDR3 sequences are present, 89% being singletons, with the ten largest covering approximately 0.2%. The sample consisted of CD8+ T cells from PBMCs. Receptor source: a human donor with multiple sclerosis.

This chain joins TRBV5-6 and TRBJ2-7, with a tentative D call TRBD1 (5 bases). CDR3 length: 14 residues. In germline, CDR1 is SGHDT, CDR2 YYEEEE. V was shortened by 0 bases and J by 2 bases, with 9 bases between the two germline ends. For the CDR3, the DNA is TGTGCCAGCAGCTTGGTACAGGCACCCTACGAGCAGTACTTC. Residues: CASSLVQAPYEQYF. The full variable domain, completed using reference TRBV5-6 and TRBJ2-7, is DAGVTQSPTHLIKTRGQQVTLRCSPKSGHDTVSWYQQALGQGPQFIFQYYEEEERQRGNFPDRFSGHQFPNYSSELNVNALLLGDSALYLCASSLVQAPYEQYFGPGTRLTVT.

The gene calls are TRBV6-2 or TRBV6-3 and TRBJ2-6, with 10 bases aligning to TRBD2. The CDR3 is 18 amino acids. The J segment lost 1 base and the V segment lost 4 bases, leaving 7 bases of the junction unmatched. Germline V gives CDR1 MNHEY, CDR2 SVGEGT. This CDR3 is CASSLQREGFSGANVLTF. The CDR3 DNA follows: TGTGCCAGCAGTTTACAGCGGGAGGGCTTTTCTGGGGCCAACGTCCTGACTTTC.